This is a list of T cell receptor beta chains from one sample in a study of CD8+ T cells in alopecia areata. Clones were sequenced by immunoSEQ multiplex PCR, and TCRdb holds only the in-frame ones, with some missing. The repertoire holds some 170,000 clones, around 71% seen once, with 11% in the top ten. Source: CD8+ T cells sorted from blood, taken at week 0. These receptors were taken from a human donor with alopecia areata. Both conserved end residues are part of each CDR3. Fields, in order: clone size, D gene, J gene, V gene, CDR3 DNA, CDR3 protein. A D gene is named only where the DNA matches it firmly. Some rows mark clone size as missing; the rest say once, few, many or name a class of expanded clone.

- | TRBD1 | TRBJ2-7 | TRBV27 | TGTGCCAGCAGTTGGGACAGCTCCAACGAGCAGTACTTC | CASSWDSSNEQYF
- | TRBD1 | TRBJ2-7 | TRBV29-1 | TGCAGCGTGGTACAGGGGTTTGGGTACGAGCAGTACTTC | CSVVQGFGYEQYF
- | - | TRBJ2-1 | TRBV5-1 | TGCGCCAGCAGCTTGGATAGTGGTGGTGAGCAGTTCTTC | CASSLDSGGEQFF
- | - | TRBJ2-3 | TRBV13 | TGTGCCAGCGGGGCTAGGACCCGCCCAGATACGCAGTATTTT | CASGARTRPDTQYF
- | - | TRBJ2-7 | TRBV6-5 | TGTGCCAGCAGTGAGAGGCAGGGACCCTACGAGCAGTACTTC | CASSERQGPYEQYF
- | - | TRBJ2-5 | TRBV4-1 | TGCGCCAGCAGCCAAGGACAGAGACAAGAGACCCAGTACTTC | CASSQGQRQETQYF
once | - | TRBJ1-5 | TRBV14 | TGTGCCAGCAGCCAAGATGTCGGTCAGCCCCAGCATTTT | CASSQDVGQPQHF
- | TRBD2 | TRBJ2-2 | TRBV6-5 | TGTGCCAGCACCTGGGGAGGGCCCACCGGGGAGCTGTTTTTT | CASTWGGPTGELFF
- | - | TRBJ1-5 | TRBV27 | TGTGCCAGCAGCACCCAGGGGAGTTTTCAGCCCCAGCATTTT | CASSTQGSFQPQHF
few | - | TRBJ2-1 | TRBV27 | TGTGCCAGCAGTGCCCTCAATGAGCAGTTCTTC | CASSALNEQFF
- | TRBD2 | TRBJ2-1 | TRBV5-1 | TGCGCCAGCAGTCCCATTAGCGGGGGGGCCGGTGAGCAGTTCTTC | CASSPISGGAGEQFF
- | - | TRBJ2-3 | TRBV7-9 | TGTGCCAGCAGTCCAGGGGTGACAGATACGCAGTATTTT | CASSPGVTDTQYF
- | TRBD2 | TRBJ2-1 | TRBV6-5 | TGTGCCAGCAGTTACTCTGGCGGGGGGGCCCGGGATGAGCAGTTCTTC | CASSYSGGGARDEQFF
- | - | TRBJ1-2 | TRBV7-9 | TGTGCCAGCAGCTTAGGGTCTGGCTACACCTTC | CASSLGSGYTF
once | TRBD2 | TRBJ2-5 | TRBV27 | TGTGCCAGCAGTTTATGGGCGGGGGGGCCGCAAGAGACCCAGTACTTC | CASSLWAGGPQETQYF
once | - | TRBJ2-3 | TRBV2 | TGTGCCAGCAGAGGGGGTCGAGAGACGCAGTATTTT | CASRGGRETQYF
- | - | TRBJ2-3 | TRBV29-1 | TGCAGCGCGGTCTATGGGCAGGGGATCACAGATACGCAGTATTTT | CSAVYGQGITDTQYF
- | - | TRBJ2-4 | TRBV7-2 | TGTGCCAGCAGCGGGACGGGCAAAAACATTCAGTACTTC | CASSGTGKNIQYF
once | - | TRBJ2-3 | TRBV4-2 | TGTGCCAGCAGCCTTCGGGACTCTAGCACAGATACGCAGTATTTT | CASSLRDSSTDTQYF
- | - | TRBJ2-1 | TRBV2 | TGTGCCAGCAGTGAAAGGGGAAAAAACATCAATGAGCAGTTCTTC | CASSERGKNINEQFF
- | - | TRBJ2-7 | TRBV2 | TGTGCCAGCAGTGGCCGCCAGTTGGCCGAGCAGTACTTC | CASSGRQLAEQYF
few | - | TRBJ1-5 | TRBV6-6 | TGTGCCAGCGGGTTAAGGACAAATGAATACAATCAGCCCCAGCATTTT | CASGLRTNEYNQPQHF
few | TRBD1 | TRBJ2-1 | TRBV7-9 | TGTGCCAGCAGCTTAGGGGACAGGGGGCGAATTGAGCAGTTCTTC | CASSLGDRGRIEQFF
few | TRBD1 | TRBJ1-5 | TRBV19 | TGTGCCAGCACGACAGGGTGGGGGCCCCAGCATTTT | CASTTGWGPQHF
- | - | TRBJ2-1 | TRBV13 | TGTGCCAGCAGCTTAGCGGGCCAGAATGAGCAGTTCTTC | CASSLAGQNEQFF
- | - | TRBJ2-5 | TRBV15 | TGTGCCACCAGCAGAGTACGGATTGGGGAGACCCAGTACTTC | CATSRVRIGETQYF
few | - | TRBJ2-5 | TRBV29-1 | TGCAGCGTTGAAGACGGGGCGTCGTCCCAAGAGACCCAGTACTTC | CSVEDGASSQETQYF
- | - | TRBJ1-2 | TRBV7-9 | TGTGCCAGCAGCTCCTCCGGAAACTATGGCTACACCTTC | CASSSSGNYGYTF
- | - | TRBJ1-4 | TRBV30 | TGTGCCTGGAACGGACAGCCTAATGAAAAACTGTTTTTT | CAWNGQPNEKLFF
- | - | TRBJ1-6 | TRBV9 | TGTGCCAGCAGCGTAGGGGTCAGGGGAAATTCACCCCTCCACTTT | CASSVGVRGNSPLHF
- | - | TRBJ2-3 | TRBV4-2 | TGTGCCAGCAGCCAAGAGTATGCGGGGTCTAGGGATACGCAGTATTTT | CASSQEYAGSRDTQYF
- | - | TRBJ1-1 | TRBV10-3 | TGTGCCGTAAGACTGGGGGGGACTGAAGCTTTCTTT | CAVRLGGTEAFF
- | TRBD1 | TRBJ2-5 | TRBV27 | TGTGCCAGCAGCTGGACAGGGCAAGAGACCCAGTACTTC | CASSWTGQETQYF
- | - | TRBJ1-4 | TRBV5-1 | TGCGCCAGCAGCCGAACAGGGCATGAAAAACTGTTTTTT | CASSRTGHEKLFF
- | - | TRBJ2-7 | TRBV5-6 | TGTGCCAGCAGCGGGCAGGACTCCTCCTACGAGCAGTACTTC | CASSGQDSSYEQYF
- | TRBD1 | TRBJ2-5 | TRBV11-2 | TGTGCCAGCAGCTTACACCAGGGGGTAAAAGAGACCCAGTACTTC | CASSLHQGVKETQYF
- | - | TRBJ1-5 | TRBV30 | TGTGCCTGGAGTAGAGGGCGGGCCAATCAGCCCCAGCATTTT | CAWSRGRANQPQHF
- | TRBD1 | TRBJ1-1 | TRBV29-1 | TGCAGCGTCCCCCGGGACAGGACCAAAGCTTTCTTT | CSVPRDRTKAFF
- | - | TRBJ1-2 | TRBV13 | TGTGCCAGCAGCACAGGGAACTATGGCTACACCTTC | CASSTGNYGYTF
- | - | TRBJ2-3 | TRBV29-1 | TGCAGCGTTGTTCTTTGGGACCGAAACACAGATACGCAGTATTTT | CSVVLWDRNTDTQYF
- | TRBD1 | TRBJ1-4 | TRBV4-1 | TGCGCCAGCAGCCGGACCGGGACAGGGGTTGAAAAACTGTTTTTT | CASSRTGTGVEKLFF
- | TRBD2 | TRBJ2-7 | TRBV6-5 | TGTGCCAGCAGTTTTGGCGGGGGAGGCTACGAGCAGTACTTC | CASSFGGGGYEQYF
- | - | TRBJ2-1 | TRBV27 | TGTGCCAGCAGCCTGGGATGGACAGAGGAGCAGTTCTTC | CASSLGWTEEQFF
once | - | TRBJ1-6 | TRBV5-6 | TGTGCCAGCAGTCGTGACAGTAATTCACCCCTCCACTTT | CASSRDSNSPLHF
once | - | TRBJ2-7 | TRBV13 | TGTGCCAGCAGCCTAGGGACGGACTACGAGCAGTACTTC | CASSLGTDYEQYF
once | - | TRBJ2-7 | TRBV13 | TGTGCCAGCAGCCTCTCGGGGAACGAGCAGTACTTC | CASSLSGNEQYF
- | - | TRBJ2-3 | TRBV9 | TGTGCCAGCAGCCCTTTCACAGATACGCAGTATTTT | CASSPFTDTQYF
- | - | TRBJ1-1 | TRBV5-8 | TGTGCCAGCAGCTTGAGCGGGGGGGTGACTGAAGCTTTCTTT | CASSLSGGVTEAFF
- | - | TRBJ1-1 | TRBV7-9 | TGTGCCAGCAGCTTAGCCCACCGTTTCGCTGAAGCTTTCTTT | CASSLAHRFAEAFF
- | - | TRBJ1-4 | TRBV6-1 | TGTGCCAGCAGTGAAATTTTGGGGGCTGAAAAACTGTTTTTT | CASSEILGAEKLFF
- | - | TRBJ1-2 | TRBV7-9 | TGTGCCAGCAGTTCGTCAGGGGAGGACGGCTACACCTTC | CASSSSGEDGYTF
- | - | TRBJ2-7 | TRBV21-1 | TGTGCCAGCACGCGACCTTCGAATTCCGAGCAGTACTTC | CASTRPSNSEQYF
- | - | TRBJ1-1 | TRBV13 | TGTGCCAGCAGCCAGCTGAACACTGAAGCTTTCTTT | CASSQLNTEAFF
few | - | TRBJ2-7 | TRBV4-2 | TGTGCCAGCAGCCAAGTCGGGGCCACCTACGAGCAGTACTTC | CASSQVGATYEQYF
- | - | TRBJ1-2 | TRBV23-1 | TGCGCCAGCAGTCAATCAAGGTGGACAGTCAACTATGGCTACACCTTC | CASSQSRWTVNYGYTF
- | - | TRBJ2-1 | TRBV7-3 | TGTGCCAGCAGCTTATTCAAGAGCGACTTCAATGAGCAGTTCTTC | CASSLFKSDFNEQFF